Listed below are T cell receptor beta chains from one sample, sequenced in a study of blood T cell repertoires in COVID-19. Here immunoSEQ multiplex PCR was the method, and the copy in TCRdb shows in-frame clones only, minus some. The repertoire holds about 130,000 clones, 83% seen once, with about 18% in the top ten. Source material: PBMCs or T cells enriched from blood (not recorded which). Every receptor here comes from a man younger than 40 who had recovered from COVID-19. Both conserved end residues are part of each CDR3. Each record gives: V gene, J gene, clone size, D gene, CDR3 DNA, CDR3 protein. The D gene is left open where the match is weak. Clone size, where shown, is once, few, many, or a class for clones that have expanded.

V: TRBV3-1/TRBV3-2; J: TRBJ1-5; size: .; D: .; DNA: TGTGCCAGCAGCTCAGGGGTTAGCAATCAGCCCCAGCATTTT; CDR3: CASSSGVSNQPQHF
V: TRBV5-1; J: TRBJ1-2; size: .; D: TRBD1; DNA: TGCGCCAGCAGCCTAAGATCCGGGACAGATTATGGCTACACCTTC; CDR3: CASSLRSGTDYGYTF
V: TRBV6-5; J: TRBJ2-2; size: once; D: .; DNA: TGTGCCAGCAGGACAGGGAGGACTGACGGGGAGCTGTTTTTT; CDR3: CASRTGRTDGELFF
V: TRBV10-3; J: TRBJ2-3; size: .; D: TRBD2; DNA: TGTGCCATCAGTGATAGAAAGCGGGAGATCACAGATACGCAGTATTTT; CDR3: CAISDRKREITDTQYF
V: TRBV5-6; J: TRBJ2-1; size: .; D: .; DNA: TGTGCCAGCAACCTAGCCCCCTCCTACAATGAGCAGTTCTTC; CDR3: CASNLAPSYNEQFF
V: TRBV3-1/TRBV3-2; J: TRBJ2-3; size: once; D: .; DNA: TGTGCCAGCAGCCTATCCCGGGCGATAGGGGTGGATACGCAGTATTTT; CDR3: CASSLSRAIGVDTQYF
V: TRBV6-5; J: TRBJ2-3; size: .; D: .; DNA: TGTGCCAGCAGTTACCGACTGACAGATACGCAGTATTTT; CDR3: CASSYRLTDTQYF
V: TRBV9; J: TRBJ2-5; size: once; D: .; DNA: TGTGCCAGCAGCGAGGGGACAAGGAGTAGGGAGACCCAGTACTTC; CDR3: CASSEGTRSRETQYF
V: TRBV3-1/TRBV3-2; J: TRBJ2-1; size: .; D: .; DNA: TGTGCCAGCAGCCAAGATCTTAAGGCGGGATATGAGCAGTTCTTC; CDR3: CASSQDLKAGYEQFF
V: TRBV3-1/TRBV3-2; J: TRBJ2-1; size: .; D: .; DNA: TGTGCCAGCAGCCAAGTTGGTGACTACGAACTGTACAATGAGCAGTTCTTC; CDR3: CASSQVGDYELYNEQFF
V: TRBV28; J: TRBJ1-5; size: .; D: TRBD1; DNA: TGTGCCAGCAGCGCGGGACAGGCGACTCAGCCCCAGCATTTT; CDR3: CASSAGQATQPQHF
V: TRBV2; J: TRBJ1-2; size: .; D: .; DNA: TGTGCCAGCAGTGAACTACTGACCCGTGGAGACTACACCTTC; CDR3: CASSELLTRGDYTF
V: TRBV5-1; J: TRBJ2-7; size: .; D: TRBD1; DNA: TGCGCCAGCAGCGGCGGGACAGGGAACGAGCAGTACTTC; CDR3: CASSGGTGNEQYF
V: TRBV28; J: TRBJ2-1; size: .; D: .; DNA: TGTGCCAGCAGCTCCCCCGATGAGCAGTTCTTC; CDR3: CASSSPDEQFF
V: TRBV5-1; J: TRBJ2-1; size: once; D: TRBD2; DNA: TGCGCCAGCAGCTCCGGACAGCCGGGAGGGGAGCAGTTCTTC; CDR3: CASSSGQPGGEQFF
V: TRBV19; J: TRBJ2-5; size: once; D: TRBD2; DNA: TGTGCCAGTAGTCCTAGGACTAGCGAGTACCAAGAGACCCAGTACTTC; CDR3: CASSPRTSEYQETQYF
V: TRBV18; J: TRBJ2-3; size: .; D: .; DNA: TGTGCCAGCTCACCACCTCTCTTAGGGGGTAGCACAGATACGCAGTATTTT; CDR3: CASSPPLLGGSTDTQYF
V: TRBV7-6; J: TRBJ2-6; size: .; D: TRBD1; DNA: TGTGCCAGCAGCCAACGACAGGGCTCTGGGGCCAACGTCCTGACTTTC; CDR3: CASSQRQGSGANVLTF
V: TRBV10-2; J: TRBJ1-5; size: many; D: TRBD1; DNA: TGCGCCAGCAGTGACAGGGGGCTCGTGAGTCAGCCCCAGCATTTT; CDR3: CASSDRGLVSQPQHF
V: TRBV7-3; J: TRBJ1-2; size: .; D: TRBD1; DNA: TGTGCCAGCAGCCCACAGGACAGGGCGGACTATGGCTACACCTTC; CDR3: CASSPQDRADYGYTF
V: TRBV12-3/TRBV12-4; J: TRBJ2-1; size: .; D: .; DNA: TGTGCCAGCAGGGGCTATGAGCAGTTCTTC; CDR3: CASRGYEQFF
V: TRBV6-1; J: TRBJ1-1; size: .; D: TRBD1; DNA: TGTGCCAGCAGTGAAGTAGGTTCCAGGGGGGACACTGAAGCTTTCTTT; CDR3: CASSEVGSRGDTEAFF
V: TRBV2; J: TRBJ1-1; size: .; D: .; DNA: TGTGCCAGCAGCATTGACAGGTTGAACACTGAAGCTTTCTTT; CDR3: CASSIDRLNTEAFF
V: TRBV19; J: TRBJ1-1; size: .; D: TRBD1; DNA: TGTGCCAGTGAAGGGACAGGGAGTTTTACTGAAGCTTTCTTT; CDR3: CASEGTGSFTEAFF
V: TRBV5-4; J: TRBJ1-4; size: once; D: .; DNA: TGTGCCAGCAGCCGGGGGAAGGAAAAACTGTTTTTT; CDR3: CASSRGKEKLFF
V: TRBV19; J: TRBJ2-2; size: .; D: .; DNA: TGTGCCAGTAGTATAGGACTAGCCGGGGAGCTGTTTTTT; CDR3: CASSIGLAGELFF
V: TRBV3-1/TRBV3-2; J: TRBJ2-5; size: .; D: .; DNA: TGTGCCAGCAGCCAAGGGAGCCCGTTCCAGTACTTC; CDR3: CASSQGSPFQYF
V: TRBV6-5; J: TRBJ1-2; size: .; D: TRBD1; DNA: TGTGCCAGCAGTTACGGATCCGAGACAGGGAATGGCTACACCTTC; CDR3: CASSYGSETGNGYTF
V: TRBV3-1/TRBV3-2; J: TRBJ1-5; size: .; D: .; DNA: TGTGCCAGCAGCCTGGGCGGGAGCAATCAGCCCCAGCATTTT; CDR3: CASSLGGSNQPQHF